The 16 T cell receptor beta chains reported below all come from one sample, sequenced in a study of blood T cell repertoires in COVID-19. The assay was immunoSEQ multiplex PCR, and TCRdb's table has in-frame clones only and misses some. The repertoire holds roughly 130,000 clones, with 70% to 80% as singletons. The sample was peripheral blood. Receptors originate from a woman between 70 and 85 years old with COVID-19, enrolled during active disease.

The chain combines TRBV3-1 (or the pseudogene TRBV3-2) with TRBJ2-1; perhaps TRBD1 as D (6 bases). Trimming left V 0 bases short and J 2 bases short, with 14 bases between. Germline lookup yields CDR1 LGHDT and CDR2 YNNKEL (reference sequence). This CDR3 has 17 residues. The CDR3 bases are TGTGCCAGCAGCCAAGATTGGTTCAGGGGTCCCTACAATGAGCAGTTCTTC. Translated: CASSQDWFRGPYNEQFF.

The CDR3 region is CASSFPRTGGNSPLHF. The CDR3 nucleotides are TGTGCCAGCAGTTTCCCACGGACAGGGGGGAATTCACCCCTCCACTTT. J is TRBJ1-6 and V is TRBV6-5; 10 positions match TRBD1. This CDR3 contains 16 residues. The germline gives CDR1 MNHEY, CDR2 SVGAGI. V gave up 4 bases and J gave up 7 bases; unmatched junction bases: 7.

The CDR3 nucleotides are TGTGCCAGCAGGAGGACAGGGGAGGGTAATTCACCCCTCCACTTT. Translating gives CASRRTGEGNSPLHF. This chain links TRBV25-1 with TRBJ1-6; 9 bases align to TRBD1. Germline V lookup: CDR1 MGHDK, CDR2 SYGVNS. The CDR3 covers 15 residues. The junction had 6 bases not matched to a gene; V was cut back by 6 bases and J by 6 bases.

The chain combines TRBV5-1 with TRBJ1-4; weak D call: TRBD1 (5 bases). This CDR3 comprises 16 residues. CDR1 SGHRS and CDR2 YFSETQ come from the germline V gene. V lost 4 bases to trimming and J lost 8 bases, with 21 bases between them. In nucleotides, the CDR3 is TGCGCCAGCAGCGGCGGGTCGACGGGGGTAGGAGAAAAACTGTTTTTT. Protein sequence: CASSGGSTGVGEKLFF. The variable domain in full, completed from reference TRBV5-1 and TRBJ1-4, reads KAGVTQTPRYLIKTRGQQVTLSCSPISGHRSVSWYQQTPGQGLQFLFEYFSETQRNKGNFPGRFSGRQFSNSRSEMNVSTLELGDSALYLCASSGGSTGVGEKLFFGSGTQLSVL.

The chain uses TRBV19 and TRBJ1-2; D is perhaps TRBD1 (6 bases). The CDR3 is 15 residues long. The V gene's germline CDR1 is LNHDA and CDR2 SQIVND (reference sequence). Trimming took off 5 bases at V and 2 bases at J, with 15 bases between the two ends. DNA of the CDR3: TGTGCCAGTAGTTTCGGGGCAGGGGTCAACTATGGCTACACCTTC. Its translation is CASSFGAGVNYGYTF.

This chain joins TRBV19 and TRBJ2-5, with TRBD2 matching over 11 bases. Germline CDR1 is LNHDA and CDR2 is SQIVND (reference sequence). Germline trimming cut 3 bases from V and 2 bases from J; bases unmatched to any gene: 2. CDR3 size: 15 residues. The CDR3 nucleotides are TGTGCCAGTAGTATGGGACTAGCGGCACAAGAGACCCAGTACTTC. It is translated as CASSMGLAAQETQYF.

The V call is TRBV3-1 (or the pseudogene TRBV3-2), the J call TRBJ1-2, with 7 bases lining up with TRBD1. Germline V lookup: CDR1 LGHDT, CDR2 YNNKEL (reference sequence). This CDR3 comprises 18 residues. With 0 bases clipped from V and 4 bases from J, the junction kept 14 bases outside the gene matches. CDR3 protein: CASSQDQGWDRGRYGYTF. In nucleotides, the CDR3 is TGTGCCAGCAGCCAAGATCAGGGATGGGACAGAGGACGCTATGGCTACACCTTC.

This chain links TRBV2 with TRBJ1-5; TRBD1 might be the D (5 bases). Germline CDR1 SNHLY, CDR2 FYNNEI. Trimming cost V 6 bases and J 7 bases, with 13 bases left between them. CDR3 length: 13 amino acids. DNA of the CDR3: TGTGCCAGCAGGGGGGGTCCGGGGCAGCCCCAGCATTTT. It is translated as CASRGGPGQPQHF.

The chain is built from TRBV2 and TRBJ2-2; TRBD2 might be the D (5 bases). Germline loops: CDR1 SNHLY, CDR2 FYNNEI. The CDR3 sequence is 12 residues long. The V gene lost 6 bases and the J gene lost 8 bases, with 10 bases spanning the gap. CDR3 amino acids: CASRLGVGELFF. For the CDR3, the DNA is TGTGCCAGCAGACTCGGGGTAGGGGAGCTGTTTTTT.

The rearrangement uses TRBV19 and TRBJ2-2; 8 nucleotides align to TRBD1. After removal of 6 bases from V and 0 bases from J, the junction contained 12 bases not matched to a gene. The CDR3 has 18 residues. Germline loops: CDR1 LNHDA, CDR2 SQIVND (reference sequence). This CDR3 reads CASSYTRQGRTNTGELFF. CDR3 in DNA: TGTGCCAGTAGCTACACTCGACAGGGGAGGACGAACACCGGGGAGCTGTTTTTT.

This chain uses TRBV7-9 with TRBJ2-7, with TRBD1 matching 10 bases. Unmatched junction bases numbered 4, after V lost 5 bases and J lost 3 bases. The CDR3 contains 14 residues. Germline lookup yields CDR1 SEHNR and CDR2 FQNEAQ (reference sequence). This chain's CDR3 is CASSNRDRGYEQYF. The DNA of the CDR3 is TGTGCCAGCAGCAACAGGGACAGGGGCTACGAGCAGTACTTC.

The V gene is TRBV6-2 or TRBV6-3, the J gene TRBJ2-5; a possible D gene is TRBD1 (6 bases). Trimming stripped 6 bases from V and 5 bases from J, with 13 bases between. The CDR3 spans 13 residues. The germline V gene has CDR1 MNHEY and CDR2 SVGEGT. DNA for the CDR3: TGTGCCAGCAGCCAGGGGTCCTTGGAGACCCAGTACTTC. Amino acids: CASSQGSLETQYF.

This clone has only a few counts. The chain has TRBV19 and TRBJ1-4; D unresolved. Deletions cut 4 bases from V and 8 bases from J, with 8 bases between. The length of the CDR3 is 12 residues. CDR1 is LNHDA and CDR2 is SQIVND in the germline V gene (reference sequence). CDR3 DNA: TGTGCCAGTAGTACCTACGAGGAAAAACTGTTTTTT. Amino acid sequence: CASSTYEEKLFF.

This clone was recorded a few times. J is TRBJ1-5 and V is TRBV7-8; no reliable D call. Germline CDR1 and CDR2: SGHVS and FQNEAQ. V was pared by 1 base and J by 4 bases, with 17 bases between. The CDR3 is 17 residues long. CDR3 bases: TGTGCCAGCAGCTTAGGTACGGGTCCCAGGACTAATCAGCCCCAGCATTTT. The encoded protein is CASSLGTGPRTNQPQHF. Full variable domain (missing parts from reference TRBV7-8 and TRBJ1-5): GAGVSQSPRYKVAKRGQDVALRCDPISGHVSLFWYQQALGQGPEFLTYFQNEAQLDKSGLPSDRFFAERPEGSVSTLKIQRTQQEDSAVYLCASSLGTGPRTNQPQHFGDGTRLSIL.

The chain joins TRBV4-1 to TRBJ2-5; 10 nucleotides agree with TRBD1. V shed 3 bases, J shed 5 bases, and the junction held 6 bases outside the gene matches. The CDR3 consists of 15 residues. The germline V gene encodes CDR1 MGHRA and CDR2 YSYEKL. The CDR3 DNA follows: TGCGCCAGCAGCCACGGACAGGGGGTCCGGGAGACCCAGTACTTC. This encodes CASSHGQGVRETQYF.

The V gene is TRBV9, the J gene TRBJ1-6; the D is unclear. Germline assignment: CDR1 SGDLS and CDR2 YYNGEE. This CDR3 is 15 amino acids long. The V end was cut by 7 bases, the J end by 7 bases, with 18 bases between. Here the CDR3 DNA reads TGTGCCAGCTCATCTGGGCAGGCGTTCAATTCACCCCTCCACTTT. It encodes CASSSGQAFNSPLHF.